Included here is one TCR beta chain sequence, with context. Its antigen remains unknown. This entry belongs to a study of identifying expanded T cells in peripheral blood. Study findings and constraints: Technical replicates showed around 1.3 changed clones; around two weeks 15 to 20; four weeks 19.

The V end lost 2 bases, the J end lost 1 base, and 5 bases lay between the germline ends. CDR1 and CDR2 (germline): MNHEY, SVGAGI. The CDR3 runs to 13 residues. This table comes from immunoSEQ multiplex PCR, and its TCRdb copy is limited to in-frame clones, with some not included. The sample holds 95,000 to 100,000 clones; 70% to 90% are singletons and the top ten take approximately 18%. The specimen sequenced was blood. This TCR was sampled from a person aged 18 to 75 in good health. The chain is built from TRBV6-5 and TRBJ1-2; D is ambiguous. The CDR3 sequence: CASSYVGNYGYTF. The CDR3 DNA is TGTGCCAGCAGTTACGTCGGTAACTATGGCTACACCTTC.